Listed here are 12 T cell receptor beta chains from one sample, sequenced in a study of shared T cell receptors in the human thymus. Profiling relied on immunoSEQ multiplex PCR, and the TCRdb table lists in-frame clones only, not all of them. The sample lists around 340,000 clones; just under 95% were seen once. Sequencing input: thymocytes. The receptors stem from a human donor.

The rearrangement uses TRBV27 and TRBJ2-3, with 12 bases aligning to TRBD2. The J segment lost 4 bases and the V segment lost 5 bases, leaving 13 bases of the junction unmatched. This CDR3 is 18 amino acids long. Germline V CDR1 and CDR2: MNHEY, SMNVEV (reference sequence). CDR3: CASSPLLAGGPVPDTQYF. For the CDR3, the DNA is TGTGCCAGCAGTCCGTTGCTAGCGGGAGGGCCTGTGCCAGATACGCAGTATTTT.

The genes are TRBV28 and TRBJ1-1, with TRBD1 identical over 12 bases. Trimming took 6 bases from V and 11 from J; bases not matched to a gene: 19. This CDR3 comprises 17 residues. Germline V CDR1 and CDR2: MDHEN, SYDVKM. The CDR3 coding sequence is TGTGCCAGCAGACATCATCCGTTCCGGGACAGGGGGCGTGATGCTTTCTTT. Translating it yields CASRHHPFRDRGRDAFF.

This chain uses TRBV30 with TRBJ2-1; the D gene could be TRBD1 or TRBD2 (5 bases each). The germline CDR1 and CDR2 sequences are GTSNPN and SVGIG (reference sequence). The CDR3 is 12 amino acids. Deletions cut 7 bases from V and 5 bases from J, with 12 bases between. Here the CDR3 reads CASPGPNNEQFF. In DNA form, the CDR3 reads TGTGCCTCCCCGGGACCCAACAATGAGCAGTTCTTC.

The chain couples TRBV28 to TRBJ2-3; 7 bases line up with TRBD2. Germline assignment: CDR1 MDHEN and CDR2 SYDVKM. V trimming: 6 bases; J trimming: 4 bases; junction bases outside the gene matches: 4. The CDR3 has 13 residues. CDR3 residues: CASSPLAPDTQYF. The CDR3 DNA sequence: TGTGCCAGCAGCCCACTAGCGCCAGATACGCAGTATTTT.

Written as DNA, the CDR3 is TGTGCCAGCAGCTTAGTGCGACAGCAGGTCGAGCAGTACTTC. Amino acid sequence: CASSLVRQQVEQYF. This chain uses TRBV7-9 with TRBJ2-7; D is perhaps TRBD1 (5 bases). The CDR3 extends over 14 amino acids. Germline lookup yields CDR1 SEHNR and CDR2 FQNEAQ (reference sequence). V was cut by 1 base and J by 6 bases, with 13 bases left in between.

The rearrangement links TRBV19 to TRBJ2-5; TRBD2 agrees at 13 bases. V gave up 3 bases and J gave up 3 bases; unmatched junction bases: 13. Germline-derived CDR1 and CDR2 are LNHDA and SQIVND (reference sequence). The CDR3 spans 19 residues. The CDR3: CASSMKPRSGTSGEETQYF. The CDR3 DNA is TGTGCCAGTAGTATGAAGCCCAGGTCGGGGACTAGCGGGGAAGAGACCCAGTACTTC.

The chain combines TRBV5-6 with TRBJ2-5; 9 nucleotides line up with TRBD2. Matching the DNA end better, TRBJ2-7 makes the J call doubtful. Germline V gives CDR1 SGHDT, CDR2 YYEEEE. There are 15 residues in the CDR3. The CDR3 region has the DNA TGTGCCAGCAGCCTGGCCGTTAGCGGGAGTTTCGAGCAGTACTTC. Translation gives CASSLAVSGSFEQYF.

V is TRBV25-1 and J is TRBJ1-2; TRBD1 might be the D (6 bases). This CDR3 is 15 amino acids long. The V gene lost 2 bases and the J gene lost 1 base, with 11 bases spanning the gap. The germline CDR1 and CDR2 sequences are MGHDK and SYGVNS. This CDR3 reads CASSERGHSNYGYTF. The CDR3 bases are TGTGCCAGCAGTGAAAGGGGACACAGTAACTATGGCTACACCTTC.

This chain joins TRBV4-1 and TRBJ2-1; TRBD2 agrees at 12 bases. The CDR3 extends over 16 amino acids. CDR1 and CDR2 (germline): MGHRA, YSYEKL. J was trimmed by 10 bases and V by 0 bases; bases with no gene match: 7. The CDR3 bases are TGCGCCAGCAGCCAAGAAAGTCGACTAGCGGGAGAGGAGCAGTTCTTC. As protein: CASSQESRLAGEEQFF.

The CDR3 DNA sequence: TGCGCCAGCAGCCAAGATATGCTGGGTGCCGGGGCCAACGTCCTGACTTTC. Translated, it gives CASSQDMLGAGANVLTF. This chain connects TRBV4-3 to TRBJ2-6, with D uncertain. Trimming took off 0 bases at V and 4 bases at J, with 13 bases between the two ends. Germline V gene sequence: CDR1 LGHNA, CDR2 YSLEER. CDR3 length: 17 residues.

The chain has TRBV19 and TRBJ2-3; weak D call: TRBD1 (5 bases). CDR3 length equals 14 residues. V lost 4 bases, J lost 0 bases, and 8 bases lay in between. Per the germline V gene, CDR1 is LNHDA and CDR2 is SQIVND (reference sequence). The CDR3 DNA is TGTGCCAGTAGTACAGGGTTTAGCACAGATACGCAGTATTTT. Its translation: CASSTGFSTDTQYF.

The V gene is TRBV11-2, the J gene TRBJ1-5; the match to TRBD1 covers 7 bases. V shed 5 bases, J shed 6 bases, and the junction held 13 bases outside the gene matches. This CDR3 comprises 16 residues. Germline CDR1 is SGHAT and CDR2 is FQNNGV. The CDR3 bases are TGTGCCAGCAGCCGCCGAGGGGGCAGGACTACTCAGCCCCAGCATTTT. Translated, it gives CASSRRGGRTTQPQHF.